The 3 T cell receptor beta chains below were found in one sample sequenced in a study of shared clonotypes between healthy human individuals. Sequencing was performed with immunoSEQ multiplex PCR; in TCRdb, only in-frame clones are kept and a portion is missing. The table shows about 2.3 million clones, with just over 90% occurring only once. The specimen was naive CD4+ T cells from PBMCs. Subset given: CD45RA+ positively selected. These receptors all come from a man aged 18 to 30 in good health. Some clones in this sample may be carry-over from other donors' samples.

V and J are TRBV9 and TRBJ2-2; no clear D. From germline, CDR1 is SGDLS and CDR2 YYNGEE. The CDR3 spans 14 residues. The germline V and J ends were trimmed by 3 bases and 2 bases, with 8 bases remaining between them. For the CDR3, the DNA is TGTGCCAGCAGCGGCGACCACAACACCGGGGAGCTGTTTTTT. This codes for CASSGDHNTGELFF. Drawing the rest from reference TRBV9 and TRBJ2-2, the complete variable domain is DSGVTQTPKHLITATGQRVTLRCSPRSGDLSVYWYQQSLDQGLQFLIQYYNGEERAKGNILERFSAQQFPDLHSELNLSSLELGDSALYFCASSGDHNTGELFFGEGSRLTVL.

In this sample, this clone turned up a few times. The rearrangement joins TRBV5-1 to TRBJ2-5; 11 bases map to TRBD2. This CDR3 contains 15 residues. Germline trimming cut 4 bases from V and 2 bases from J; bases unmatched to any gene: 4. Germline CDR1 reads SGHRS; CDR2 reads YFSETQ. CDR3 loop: CASSEGTSGQETQYF. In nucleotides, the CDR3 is TGCGCCAGCAGCGAAGGGACTAGCGGACAAGAGACCCAGTACTTC.

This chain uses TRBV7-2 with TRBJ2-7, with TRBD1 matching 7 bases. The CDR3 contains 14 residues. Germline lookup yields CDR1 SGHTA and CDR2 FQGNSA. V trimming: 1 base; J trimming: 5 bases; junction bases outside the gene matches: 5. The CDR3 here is CASSLDRGRDEQYF. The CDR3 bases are TGTGCCAGCAGCTTAGACAGGGGCCGGGACGAGCAGTACTTC.